Listed here are 28 T cell receptor beta chains from one sample, sequenced in a study of technical replicates of blood from a handful of donors. TCRdb's copy holds only in-frame clones and misses some; the assay was immunoSEQ multiplex PCR. The repertoire consists of about 85,000 clones, with just under 95% occurring once and the leading ten covering about 0.26%. The sequenced sample was T cells isolated from PBMCs. These TCRs come from a human donor in good health.

The chain is built from TRBV5-5 and TRBJ2-7; 7 bases line up with TRBD2. The ends lost 0 bases at V and 5 bases at J; junction bases unmatched: 5. Germline-derived CDR1 and CDR2 are SGHKS and YYEKEE (reference sequence). CDR3 length: 14 residues. The CDR3 nucleotides are TGTGCCAGCAGCTTGGGGGGGGGACCCAACGAGCAGTACTTC. This encodes CASSLGGGPNEQYF.

This chain links TRBV4-1 with TRBJ2-1; 7 nucleotides align to TRBD2. The CDR3 is 13 amino acids. J was trimmed by 4 bases and V by 10 bases; bases with no gene match: 7. Looked up from germline, CDR1 is MGHRA and CDR2 is YSYEKL. CDR3 in amino acids: CATRSSGYNEQFF. DNA of the CDR3: TGCGCCACTCGCTCTAGCGGATACAATGAGCAGTTCTTC.

This clone was recorded once. The chain carries TRBV18 and TRBJ1-2; tentative D call: TRBD1 (5 bases). V gave up 0 bases and J gave up 7 bases, with 12 bases separating them. Per germline, CDR1 KGHSH and CDR2 LQKENI. This CDR3 has 14 amino acids. The CDR3 DNA sequence: TGTGCCAGCTCACCACCGGGGAGGGGAGCTGGCTACACCTTC. Translating gives CASSPPGRGAGYTF.

The chain uses TRBV16 and TRBJ2-7; 8 bases map to TRBD1. The CDR3 covers 14 residues. Germline assignment: CDR1 KGHSY and CDR2 FQNENV. V was clipped by 4 bases and J by 6 bases; unmatched bases: 8. CDR3 region: CASSPRTGTLEQYF. DNA of the CDR3: TGTGCCAGCAGCCCCCGGACAGGGACCCTCGAGCAGTACTTC.

The chain recombines TRBV4-1 with TRBJ2-5; 10 nucleotides agree with TRBD1. The CDR3 has 15 amino acids. CDR1 is MGHRA and CDR2 is YSYEKL in the germline V gene. V was clipped by 1 base and J by 5 bases; unmatched bases: 4. The CDR3: CASSQAGTGVETQYF. CDR3 nucleotides: TGCGCCAGCAGCCAAGCAGGGACAGGGGTTGAGACCCAGTACTTC.

This sequence joins TRBV4-1 and TRBJ2-3, with D uncertain. CDR1 is MGHRA and CDR2 is YSYEKL in the germline V gene. CDR3 length equals 13 residues. V was shortened by 4 bases and J by 4 bases, with 9 bases between the two germline ends. CDR3 in amino acids: CASSLKPPDTQYF. The CDR3 coding sequence is TGCGCCAGCAGCCTCAAGCCGCCAGATACGCAGTATTTT.

The chain couples TRBV2 to TRBJ2-6; D unresolved. V was pared by 8 bases and J by 1 base, with 9 bases between. CDR1 SNHLY and CDR2 FYNNEI come from the germline V gene. This CDR3 comprises 14 residues. The CDR3 coding sequence is TGTGCCAGCGGCAGTATTTCTGGGGCCAACGTCCTGACTTTC. As protein: CASGSISGANVLTF.

CDR3 residues: CASSYSRTGNYQPQHF. The CDR3 DNA reads as TGTGCCAGCAGTTACTCGAGGACGGGGAATTATCAGCCCCAGCATTTT. The chain employs TRBV6-5 and TRBJ1-5, with D uncertain. Trimming shortened V by 0 bases and J by 5 bases, and 14 bases separated the two germline ends. From germline, CDR1 is MNHEY and CDR2 SVGAGI. The CDR3 totals 16 residues.

The chain recombines TRBV27 with TRBJ2-7; 12 bases align to TRBD2. The CDR3 extends over 14 amino acids. Germline V gene sequence: CDR1 MNHEY, CDR2 SMNVEV (reference sequence). V dropped 4 bases and J dropped 9; count of bases not matched to a gene: 7. CDR3 protein: CASSYTGTSGSQYF. The CDR3 coding sequence is TGTGCCAGCAGTTACACCGGGACTAGCGGGTCGCAGTACTTC.

V usage is TRBV2 and J usage is TRBJ1-2; perhaps TRBD1 as D (6 bases). Germline V gene sequence: CDR1 SNHLY, CDR2 FYNNEI. The CDR3 totals 13 residues. V lost 5 bases to trimming and J lost 6 bases, with 13 bases between them. As DNA, the CDR3 is TGTGCCAGCAGTTCACAGGGATTGAATGGCTACACCTTC. It encodes CASSSQGLNGYTF.

This rearrangement joins TRBV4-2 to TRBJ2-1; TRBD2 matches 7 bases. The V gene's germline CDR1 is LGHNA and CDR2 YNFKEQ. The length of the CDR3 is 15 residues. With V trimmed by 3 bases and J by 1 base, 3 bases remained unmatched. CDR3 region: CASSQEGLSYNEQFF. CDR3 sequence (DNA): TGTGCCAGCAGCCAGGAGGGACTATCCTACAATGAGCAGTTCTTC.

The V gene is TRBV2, the J gene TRBJ2-7; D perhaps matches TRBD2 (5 bases). Germline CDR1 reads SNHLY; CDR2 reads FYNNEI. The CDR3 length is 15 residues. The ends were cut back, 4 bases at V and 2 bases at J, with 15 bases in the middle. CDR3 region: CASSGSQRTTYEQYF. CDR3 coding DNA: TGTGCCAGCAGTGGAAGCCAGCGGACCACCTACGAGCAGTACTTC.

This chain joins TRBV6-5 and TRBJ2-7, with D possibly TRBD2 on 5 matching bases. Germline V gene data show CDR1 as MNHEY and CDR2 as SVGAGI. This CDR3 is built from 15 residues. Trimming cost V 0 bases and J 1 base, with 10 bases left between them. CDR3 coding DNA: TGTGCCAGCAGTTACTCTAGAGGAGGTTCCTACGAGCAGTACTTC. Encoded protein: CASSYSRGGSYEQYF.

This chain connects TRBV28 to TRBJ1-5, with D perhaps TRBD1 (5 bases). This CDR3 is built from 14 residues. The V end was cut by 6 bases, the J end by 1 base, with 10 bases between. The V gene's germline CDR1 is MDHEN and CDR2 SYDVKM. The CDR3 sequence is CASRYRPSNQPQHF. Written as DNA, the CDR3 is TGTGCCAGCAGATACAGGCCCAGCAATCAGCCCCAGCATTTT.

Only a few counts were recorded for this clone. The chain has TRBV6-1 and TRBJ1-2; 7 bases fit TRBD1. J gave up 5 bases and V 1 base, and 4 bases lay outside the gene matches. CDR1 and CDR2 (germline): MNHNS, SASEGT. This CDR3 region has 14 residues. CDR3 coding DNA: TGTGCCAGCAGTGAAGGGGCAGGGGGTTATGGCTACACCTTC. This sequence encodes CASSEGAGGYGYTF.

This chain connects TRBV6-6 to TRBJ2-7, with no clear D. The CDR3 spans 13 residues. Germline V gene data show CDR1 as MNHNY and CDR2 as SVGAGI (reference sequence). Trimming removed 2 bases from V and 2 bases from J, with 7 bases in between. CDR3 loop: CASSYDSTYEQYF. CDR3 bases: TGTGCCAGCAGTTACGACTCGACCTACGAGCAGTACTTC.

The gene calls are TRBV28 and TRBJ1-4; the match to TRBD1 covers 7 bases. Unmatched junction bases numbered 7, after V lost 5 bases and J lost 7 bases. CDR1 and CDR2 (germline): MDHEN, SYDVKM. There are 14 residues in the CDR3. This CDR3 reads CASSPGQPSEKLFF. CDR3 nucleotide sequence: TGTGCCAGCAGTCCGGGACAGCCGTCTGAAAAACTGTTTTTT.

The chain couples TRBV6-1 to TRBJ2-1; 7 bases fit TRBD2. CDR1 MNHNS and CDR2 SASEGT come from the germline V gene. This CDR3 contains 17 residues. Unmatched junction bases numbered 8, after V lost 3 bases and J lost 0 bases. The CDR3 is CASSEGGSRSSYNEQFF. Here the CDR3 DNA reads TGTGCCAGCAGTGAGGGCGGGAGTCGATCCTCCTACAATGAGCAGTTCTTC.

This clone was counted once. The chain uses TRBV2 and TRBJ2-5; tentatively, D is TRBD2 (8 bases). With 6 bases removed from V and 5 bases from J, the gap between germline ends came to 22 bases. Germline CDR1 SNHLY, CDR2 FYNNEI. This CDR3 region has 16 residues. CDR3 nucleotides: TGTGCCAGCAGAAGACCGGGACTAGGAGGGGGCGAGACCCAGTACTTC. Protein product: CASRRPGLGGGETQYF.

V usage is TRBV6-5 and J usage is TRBJ1-1; a possible D gene is TRBD1 (5 bases). Germline CDR1 MNHEY, CDR2 SVGAGI. V lost 7 bases to trimming and J lost 1 base, with 16 bases between them. The CDR3 covers 15 residues. The CDR3 DNA sequence: TGTGCCAGCACCAAGACGGGGGGAAGGAACACTGAAGCTTTCTTT. Translating it yields CASTKTGGRNTEAFF.

This clone has a handful of counts. This chain connects TRBV4-1 to TRBJ1-5; D gene uncertain. Trimming removed 1 base from V and 5 bases from J, with 6 bases in between. The CDR3 consists of 13 residues. Germline V gives CDR1 MGHRA, CDR2 YSYEKL. The CDR3 reads CASSQARYQPQHF. The CDR3 coding sequence is TGCGCCAGCAGCCAAGCTAGGTATCAGCCCCAGCATTTT.

The rearrangement joins TRBV9 to TRBJ2-7, with TRBD1 matching over 8 bases. Germline V gene lookup returns CDR1 SGDLS and CDR2 YYNGEE. This CDR3 contains 15 residues. The V segment lost 3 bases and the J segment 6 bases; nucleotides outside the gene matches: 11. The CDR3 here is CASSGGQAVGGEQYF. The CDR3 DNA follows: TGTGCCAGCAGCGGGGGACAGGCTGTGGGTGGCGAGCAGTACTTC.

The count of this clone is one. This CDR3 is also generated by other DNA sequences in the sample. This chain connects TRBV5-1 to TRBJ2-3, with a weak D call TRBD2 (6 bases). From germline, CDR1 is SGHRS and CDR2 YFSETQ. V lost 2 bases, J lost 6 bases, and 10 bases lay in between. The CDR3 has 13 residues. CDR3 sequence reads: CASSFWGRDTQYF. DNA of the CDR3: TGCGCCAGCAGCTTTTGGGGGAGGGATACGCAGTATTTT.

V and J are TRBV12-5 and TRBJ2-1, with D perhaps matching TRBD1 (5 bases). The CDR3 is made up of 14 amino acids. CDR1 is LGHNT and CDR2 is FRNRAP in the germline V gene. V was shortened by 4 bases and J by 3 bases, with 10 bases between the two germline ends. CDR3 nucleotide sequence: TGTGCTAGTGGTTGGGGCGGAGACTACAATGAGCAGTTCTTC. Its protein is CASGWGGDYNEQFF.

CDR3 protein: CASSESGQQTNEKLFF. DNA of the CDR3: TGTGCCAGCAGTGAGAGTGGACAGCAAACTAATGAAAAACTGTTTTTT. The chain has TRBV2 and TRBJ1-4, with D tentatively TRBD1 (6 bases). Germline values: CDR1 SNHLY, CDR2 FYNNEI. The CDR3 length is 16 residues. Trimming left V 3 bases short and J 1 base short, with 12 bases between.

The chain employs TRBV7-9 and TRBJ2-4; 8 bases map to TRBD1. The V gene end was trimmed by 5 bases and the J gene end by 8 bases; junction bases not matched to a gene: 8. The CDR3 is made up of 14 amino acids. Germline V gives CDR1 SEHNR, CDR2 FQNEAQ (reference sequence). Here the CDR3 reads CASSPTGEADIQYF. CDR3 sequence (DNA): TGTGCCAGCAGCCCGACAGGGGAGGCGGACATTCAGTACTTC.

CDR3 region: CASSYSGLAGGMLRFF. DNA of the CDR3: TGTGCCAGCAGTTACTCTGGACTAGCGGGGGGGATGCTCCGGTTCTTC. The J gene is TRBJ2-1, the V gene TRBV6-5; 15 nucleotides agree with TRBD2. This CDR3 contains 16 residues. Trimming removed 0 bases from V and 15 bases from J; junction bases left unmatched: 9. Germline values: CDR1 MNHEY, CDR2 SVGAGI.

The chain recombines TRBV28 with TRBJ2-7; D perhaps matches TRBD1 (6 bases). Germline CDR1 is MDHEN and CDR2 is SYDVKM. The CDR3 runs to 13 residues. V lost 4 bases, J lost 2 bases, and 9 bases lay in between. CDR3 amino acids: CASSSGAPYEQYF. The CDR3 DNA reads as TGTGCCAGCAGTTCAGGGGCCCCCTACGAGCAGTACTTC.